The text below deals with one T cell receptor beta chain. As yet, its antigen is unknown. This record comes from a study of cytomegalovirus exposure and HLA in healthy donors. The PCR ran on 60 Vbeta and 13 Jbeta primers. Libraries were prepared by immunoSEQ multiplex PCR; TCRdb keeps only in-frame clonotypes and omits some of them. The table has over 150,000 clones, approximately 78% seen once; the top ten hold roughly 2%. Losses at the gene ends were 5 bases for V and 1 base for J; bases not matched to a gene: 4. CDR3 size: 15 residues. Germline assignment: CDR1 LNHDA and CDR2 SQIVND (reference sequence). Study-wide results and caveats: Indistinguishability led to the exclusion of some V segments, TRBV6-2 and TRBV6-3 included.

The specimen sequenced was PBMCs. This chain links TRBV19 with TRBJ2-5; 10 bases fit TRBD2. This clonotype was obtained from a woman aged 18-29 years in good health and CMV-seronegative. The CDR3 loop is CASSGTSAFQETQYF. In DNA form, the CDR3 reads TGTGCCAGTAGTGGGACTAGCGCATTCCAAGAGACCCAGTACTTC.